These T cell receptor beta chains were read from a single sample in a study of blood T cell repertoires in COVID-19. The repertoire was sequenced with immunoSEQ multiplex PCR; TCRdb's copy has only in-frame clones and lacks some. The sample has roughly 83,000 clones, around nine tenths seen once. The specimen was peripheral blood. The receptors stem from a man at least 80 years old with active or convalescent COVID-19. Each CDR3 is given with its conserved first and last residue. Each record gives: V gene, J gene, D gene, clone size, CDR3 protein, CDR3 DNA. The D gene is left open where the match is weak. Only some rows state a clone size, as once, few, many or a class for expanded clones.

V: TRBV11-3; J: TRBJ2-1; D: NA; size: NA; CDR3: CASSSGGGQGRNEQFF; DNA: TGTGCCAGCAGCTCCGGGGGGGGACAGGGACGGAATGAGCAGTTCTTC
V: TRBV6-1; J: TRBJ1-6; D: NA; size: NA; CDR3: CASSEAIFPGQNNSPLHF; DNA: TGTGCCAGCAGTGAAGCGATCTTTCCTGGACAGAATAATTCACCCCTCCACTTT
V: TRBV19; J: TRBJ1-1; D: TRBD1; size: NA; CDR3: CASSIRPGGEAFF; DNA: TGTGCCAGTAGTATAAGGCCAGGGGGAGAAGCTTTCTTT
V: TRBV18; J: TRBJ1-6; D: NA; size: NA; CDR3: CASSPGGTAGSPLHF; DNA: TGTGCCAGCTCACCGGGGGGGACGGCCGGTTCACCCCTCCACTTT
V: TRBV9; J: TRBJ1-6; D: TRBD1; size: NA; CDR3: CASSSPPGTADSPLHF; DNA: TGTGCCAGCAGCTCCCCCCCCGGGACAGCCGATTCACCCCTCCACTTT
V: TRBV2; J: TRBJ1-3; D: NA; size: NA; CDR3: CASSELFVTGSGNTIYF; DNA: TGTGCCAGCAGTGAATTGTTTGTGACAGGAAGTGGAAACACCATATATTTT
V: TRBV9; J: TRBJ1-2; D: NA; size: NA; CDR3: CASSEGGGRNYGYTF; DNA: TGTGCCAGCAGCGAAGGGGGGGGCCGTAACTATGGCTACACCTTC
V: TRBV11-1; J: TRBJ2-5; D: TRBD1; size: once; CDR3: CASSRGQGPYQETQYF; DNA: TGTGCCAGCAGCAGAGGACAGGGCCCGTACCAAGAGACCCAGTACTTC
V: TRBV18; J: TRBJ2-1; D: TRBD2; size: NA; CDR3: CASSPRMKAGGMGMGEQFF; DNA: TGTGCCAGCTCACCAAGGATGAAAGCGGGGGGAATGGGGATGGGTGAGCAGTTCTTC
V: TRBV24-1; J: TRBJ2-3; D: NA; size: once; CDR3: CATSDRVGSEQTQYF; DNA: TGTGCCACCAGTGACCGAGTCGGGAGCGAACAAACGCAGTATTTT
V: TRBV29-1; J: TRBJ1-1; D: NA; size: NA; CDR3: CSVELGASDTEAFF; DNA: TGCAGCGTTGAACTCGGTGCTTCTGACACTGAAGCTTTCTTT
V: TRBV6-4; J: TRBJ1-5; D: NA; size: NA; CDR3: CASSASGGSNQPQHF; DNA: TGTGCCAGCAGTGCATCCGGGGGAAGCAATCAGCCCCAGCATTTT
V: TRBV18; J: TRBJ2-3; D: TRBD1; size: NA; CDR3: CASSPRTGAADTQYF; DNA: TGTGCCAGCTCACCCCGGACAGGGGCGGCAGATACGCAGTATTTT
V: TRBV6-5; J: TRBJ2-5; D: NA; size: NA; CDR3: CASSRKPMYQETQYF; DNA: TGTGCCAGCAGCCGAAAGCCGATGTACCAAGAGACCCAGTACTTC
V: TRBV4-1; J: TRBJ1-5; D: TRBD1; size: few; CDR3: CASSQAQGTNQPQHF; DNA: TGCGCCAGCAGCCAGGCACAGGGGACCAATCAGCCCCAGCATTTT
V: TRBV7-2; J: TRBJ1-3; D: TRBD1; size: NA; CDR3: CASSSDRARNTIYF; DNA: TGTGCCAGCAGTTCAGACAGGGCGAGAAACACCATATATTTT
V: TRBV5-6; J: TRBJ2-3; D: TRBD1; size: NA; CDR3: CASSGGTGRADTQYF; DNA: TGTGCCAGCAGCGGCGGGACAGGACGGGCAGATACGCAGTATTTT
V: TRBV3-1/TRBV3-2; J: TRBJ2-1; D: NA; size: NA; CDR3: CASSQDPQGFEQFF; DNA: TGTGCCAGCAGCCAAGATCCACAGGGTTTTGAGCAGTTCTTC
V: TRBV3-1/TRBV3-2; J: TRBJ2-5; D: TRBD2; size: NA; CDR3: CASSQGPSSGQETQYF; DNA: TGTGCCAGCAGCCAAGGACCATCTAGCGGACAAGAGACCCAGTACTTC
V: TRBV7-2; J: TRBJ1-1; D: TRBD1; size: NA; CDR3: CASSHTGTGVINTEAFF; DNA: TGTGCCAGCAGCCATACCGGGACAGGGGTAATAAACACTGAAGCTTTCTTT
V: TRBV6-6; J: TRBJ1-6; D: NA; size: NA; CDR3: CASSNGQISNHSPLHF; DNA: TGTGCCAGCAGTAATGGACAGATATCGAATCATTCACCCCTCCACTTT
V: TRBV29-1; J: TRBJ1-2; D: TRBD1; size: NA; CDR3: CSVGTGNGGYTF; DNA: TGCAGCGTCGGGACAGGGAACGGGGGCTACACCTTC